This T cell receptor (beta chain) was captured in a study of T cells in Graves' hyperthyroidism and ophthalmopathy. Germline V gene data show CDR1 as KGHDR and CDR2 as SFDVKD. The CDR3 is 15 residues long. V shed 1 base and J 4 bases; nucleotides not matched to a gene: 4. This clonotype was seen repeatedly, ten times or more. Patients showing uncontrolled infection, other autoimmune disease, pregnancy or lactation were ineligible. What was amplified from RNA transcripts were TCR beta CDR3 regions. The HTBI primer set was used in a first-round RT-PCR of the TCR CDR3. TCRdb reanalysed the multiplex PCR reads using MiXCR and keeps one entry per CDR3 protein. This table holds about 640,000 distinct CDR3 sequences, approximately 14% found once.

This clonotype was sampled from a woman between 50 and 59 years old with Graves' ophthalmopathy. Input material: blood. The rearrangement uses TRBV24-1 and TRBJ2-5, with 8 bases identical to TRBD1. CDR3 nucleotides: TGTGCCACCAGTGATTTTGCAGGGGGCGTAGAGACCCAGTACTTC. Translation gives CATSDFAGGVETQYF.